One T cell receptor beta chain is described in this entry. Trimming cost V 4 bases and J 2 bases, with 13 bases left between them. Germline assignment: CDR1 SGHTS and CDR2 YDEGEE. The CDR3 is made up of 15 amino acids. This entry is derived from a study of blood T cell repertoires in COVID-19. On the study more broadly: PBMCs, B-cell-depleted T cells, or T cells provided the cDNA or gDNA that made up the material.

Original processing notes: Quantification of nucleated cells was approximated via reference gene primer amplification. The table came from immunoSEQ multiplex PCR; TCRdb's copy has only in-frame clones and leaves some out. Clone size and V and J calls were adopted from that table, with D and trimming inferred from the DNA. In the table there are about 65,000 clones, about 81% of which are singletons. The receptor comes from an elderly man with acute or convalescent COVID-19. The specimen sequenced was peripheral blood. The rearrangement uses TRBV5-8 and TRBJ1-5; D possibly corresponds to TRBD1 (6 bases). CDR3 sequence reads: CASSPGDGRNQPQHF. In DNA form, the CDR3 reads TGTGCCAGCAGCCCAGGGGACGGACGCAATCAGCCCCAGCATTTT.